These 30 T cell receptor beta chains came from one sample sequenced in a study of cytomegalovirus exposure and HLA in healthy donors. PCR involved 60 Vbeta and 13 Jbeta primers. Method: immunoSEQ multiplex PCR; TCRdb's copy keeps in-frame clones and lacks some. The data hold approximately 190,000 clones, with roughly an eighth observed a single time. The sample taken for sequencing was PBMCs. These receptors came from a man aged 45-65 years in good health and CMV-seropositive.

This rearrangement joins TRBV5-1 to TRBJ2-3; tentative D call: TRBD1 (6 bases). This CDR3 comprises 13 residues. Trimming left V 1 base short and J 6 bases short, with 9 bases between. CDR1 SGHRS and CDR2 YFSETQ come from the germline V gene. CDR3 in DNA: TGCGCCAGCAGCTTGTACGGACAGGATACGCAGTATTTT. Its translation: CASSLYGQDTQYF.

This clone appeared a few times. V and J are TRBV11-3 and TRBJ2-1; 7 bases agree with TRBD1. Looked up from germline, CDR1 is SGHNT and CDR2 is YENEEA. V lost 5 bases to trimming and J lost 7 bases; unmatched junction nucleotides: 5. This CDR3 has 13 residues. CDR3 residues: CASSPTGFNEQFF. For the CDR3, the DNA is TGTGCCAGCAGCCCGACAGGGTTTAATGAGCAGTTCTTC.

This clone came up a few times. J is TRBJ1-2 and V is TRBV5-1, with D unclear. This CDR3 has 13 amino acids. Trimming stripped 6 bases from V and 7 bases from J, with 16 bases between. Germline V gene sequence: CDR1 SGHRS, CDR2 YFSETQ. In nucleotides, the CDR3 is TGCGCCAGCACACTACAAGTCGGTTCTGGCTACACCTTC. Its protein is CASTLQVGSGYTF. The full variable domain, its missing parts supplied by reference TRBV5-1 and TRBJ1-2, is KAGVTQTPRYLIKTRGQQVTLSCSPISGHRSVSWYQQTPGQGLQFLFEYFSETQRNKGNFPGRFSGRQFSNSRSEMNVSTLELGDSALYLCASTLQVGSGYTFGSGTRLTVV.

This chain uses TRBV28 with TRBJ2-7; 7 positions match TRBD1. The CDR3 is made up of 14 amino acids. J was trimmed by 1 base and V by 5 bases; bases with no gene match: 5. The germline V gene encodes CDR1 MDHEN and CDR2 SYDVKM. CDR3 in amino acids: CASSLQQGSYEQYV. The CDR3, as DNA: TGTGCCAGCAGTCTCCAACAGGGGTCCTACGAGCAGTACGTC.

The table lists this clone with a few counts. The chain joins TRBV19 to TRBJ1-2; D unresolved. V was clipped by 7 bases and J by 8 bases, with 17 bases between them. Germline V gene lookup returns CDR1 LNHDA and CDR2 SQIVND (reference sequence). The CDR3 is 13 amino acids. This CDR3 reads CASKEGHTGGYTF. In DNA, the CDR3 is TGTGCCAGTAAGGAGGGTCATACGGGAGGCTACACCTTC. Drawing the rest from reference TRBV19 and TRBJ1-2, the complete variable domain is DGGITQSPKYLFRKEGQNVTLSCEQNLNHDAMYWYRQDPGQGLRLIYYSQIVNDFQKGDIAEGYSVSREKKESFPLTVTSAQKNPTAFYLCASKEGHTGGYTFGSGTRLTVV.

Points on this clone: In the same sample, other DNA sequences code for this CDR3. The CDR3 loop reads CASSPSSYEQYF. The CDR3 nucleotides are TGTGCCAGCTCCCCCAGCTCCTACGAGCAGTACTTC. The chain has TRBV18 and TRBJ2-7; D unclear. The CDR3 has 12 residues. The V end was cut by 6 bases, the J end by 0 bases, with 6 bases between. The germline CDR1 and CDR2 sequences are KGHSH and LQKENI.

The V gene is TRBV29-1, the J gene TRBJ2-3; 9 bases fit TRBD1. Germline CDR1 is SQVTM and CDR2 is ANQGSEA. The CDR3 runs to 11 residues. V gave up 7 bases and J gave up 5 bases; unmatched junction bases: 1. CDR3 sequence (DNA): TGCAGCGGGGGACAGGGAGATACGCAGTATTTT. This codes for CSGGQGDTQYF.

The rearrangement uses TRBV19 and TRBJ2-2, with TRBD1 matching over 7 bases. The CDR3 is 17 amino acids. Per the germline V gene, CDR1 is LNHDA and CDR2 is SQIVND (reference sequence). Trimming cost V 4 bases and J 7 bases; bases outside gene matches: 15. CDR3 coding DNA: TGTGCCAGTAGTACGATACCGGGACAGACTTATATCGGGGAGCTGTTTTTT. Its translation: CASSTIPGQTYIGELFF.

The chain joins TRBV7-3 to TRBJ1-1; TRBD1 might be the D (5 bases). Germline V gene lookup returns CDR1 SGHTA and CDR2 FQGTGA. The V and J ends lost 0 bases and 8 bases respectively, with 10 bases between them. The CDR3 is made up of 13 amino acids. The CDR3 DNA reads TGTGCCAGCAGCTTAACCCCGGGACTCGAAGCTTTCTTT. Its protein product is CASSLTPGLEAFF.

The chain is built from TRBV2 and TRBJ2-3; D is possibly TRBD2 (6 bases). CDR3 length: 15 amino acids. Trimming left V 2 bases short and J 5 bases short, with 14 bases between. CDR1 is SNHLY, CDR2 FYNNEI, per germline. The CDR3 DNA follows: TGTGCCAGCAGTGAAACTAGCAGCCTTGGAGATACGCAGTATTTT. Translation: CASSETSSLGDTQYF.

The rearrangement joins TRBV9 to TRBJ1-2, with a weak D call TRBD1 (6 bases). This CDR3 contains 14 residues. Trimming took 3 bases from V and 2 from J, leaving 11 bases between them. Germline-derived CDR1 and CDR2 are SGDLS and YYNGEE. The CDR3 loop reads CASSADQGNYGYTF. CDR3 coding DNA: TGTGCCAGCAGCGCGGACCAGGGGAACTATGGCTACACCTTC.

The chain joins TRBV7-9 to TRBJ2-5; D is possibly TRBD1 (6 bases). CDR3 length: 16 amino acids. Between the trimmed V and J ends, which lost 4 bases and 4 bases, there was a span of 19 bases. The V gene's germline CDR1 is SEHNR and CDR2 FQNEAQ (reference sequence). DNA of the CDR3: TGTGCCAGCAGCTCGTCGATTCCGGGACAAGCAGAGACCCAGTACTTC. Encoded protein: CASSSSIPGQAETQYF.

This chain links TRBV7-3 with TRBJ2-3, with TRBD1 matching 10 bases. From germline, CDR1 is SGHTA and CDR2 FQGTGA. There are 15 residues in the CDR3. V lost 6 bases and J lost 3; bases outside the gene matches: 6. CDR3 loop: CASRQTGGETDTQYF. The CDR3 DNA reads as TGTGCCAGCAGGCAGACAGGGGGCGAGACAGATACGCAGTATTTT.

CDR3 nucleotides: TGCAGTGCACCTACGGGTACGGGGCAGTTCTTC. Its protein product is CSAPTGTGQFF. The chain uses TRBV20-1 and TRBJ2-1; D call uncertain. In germline, CDR1 is DFQATT, CDR2 SNEGSKA (reference sequence). The germline V and J ends were trimmed by 6 bases and 12 bases, with 15 bases remaining between them. The CDR3 consists of 11 residues.

This clone was observed a handful of times. The genes are TRBV6-5 and TRBJ1-5; D perhaps matches TRBD1 (6 bases). Trimming pared 6 bases from V and 4 bases from J, leaving 13 bases between. Germline V gives CDR1 MNHEY, CDR2 SVGAGI. The CDR3 totals 14 residues. DNA of the CDR3: TGTGCCAGCAGCCTCGGGGGGCCGAATCAGCCCCAGCATTTT. Encoded protein: CASSLGGPNQPQHF.

This clone was counted a few times. The gene calls are TRBV5-1 and TRBJ1-1; 8 bases match TRBD1. V shed 4 bases and J 0 bases; nucleotides not matched to a gene: 5. The germline V gene has CDR1 SGHRS and CDR2 YFSETQ. The CDR3 runs to 15 residues. Here the CDR3 reads CASSAGQGLNTEAFF. The CDR3 DNA is TGCGCCAGCAGCGCCGGACAGGGTCTGAACACTGAAGCTTTCTTT.

This rearrangement joins TRBV6-1 to TRBJ1-2; 8 positions agree with TRBD1. Unmatched junction bases numbered 8, after V lost 6 bases and J lost 8 bases. The CDR3 runs to 13 residues. From germline, CDR1 is MNHNS and CDR2 SASEGT. The CDR3 coding sequence is TGTGCCAGCAGACTCGGGACAGGAGGAGGCTACACCTTC. Translated, it gives CASRLGTGGGYTF.

The chain recombines TRBV28 with TRBJ2-1; D is possibly TRBD1 (6 bases). The CDR3 is made up of 15 amino acids. Trimming left V 3 bases short and J 4 bases short, with 13 bases between. Germline values: CDR1 MDHEN, CDR2 SYDVKM. This CDR3 is CASSLPGHGYNEQFF. As DNA, the CDR3 is TGTGCCAGCAGTTTGCCGGGACACGGTTACAATGAGCAGTTCTTC.

The rearrangement joins TRBV18 to TRBJ1-1; D may be TRBD1 (6 bases). The CDR3 runs to 13 residues. Germline V gene lookup returns CDR1 KGHSH and CDR2 LQKENI. V lost 4 bases, J lost 4 bases, and 10 bases lay in between. The CDR3 DNA follows: TGTGCCAGCTCACAGGGGGTGGTCACTGAAGCTTTCTTT. Amino acids: CASSQGVVTEAFF.

The chain recombines TRBV28 with TRBJ2-7; perhaps TRBD2 as D (6 bases). The CDR3 runs to 17 residues. The ends were cut back, 2 bases at V and 5 bases at J, with 22 bases in the middle. Germline V gene lookup returns CDR1 MDHEN and CDR2 SYDVKM. The CDR3 loop is CASSLGSWPPTRDEQYV. The DNA for the CDR3 is TGTGCCAGCAGTTTAGGGTCATGGCCTCCGACTAGAGACGAGCAGTACGTC.

In its sample, this clone was seen a few times. This chain joins TRBV13 and TRBJ2-5, with 7 bases that match TRBD1. V dropped 0 bases and J dropped 4; count of bases not matched to a gene: 8. Per the germline V gene, CDR1 is PRHDT and CDR2 is FYEKMQ (reference sequence). The length of the CDR3 is 16 residues. CDR3 coding DNA: TGTGCCAGCAGCTTAGGGTTTGATAGGGGGCTAGAGACCCAGTACTTC. Translating it yields CASSLGFDRGLETQYF.

This clone occurred a few times. The chain uses TRBV18 and TRBJ2-2; TRBD1 is a possible D gene (5 bases). Trimming took 1 base from V and 1 from J, leaving 10 bases between them. The CDR3 is 16 residues long. CDR1 and CDR2 (germline): KGHSH, LQKENI. As DNA, the CDR3 is TGTGCCAGCTCACCACAGACAGCTGTGAACACCGGGGAGCTGTTTTTT. Protein sequence: CASSPQTAVNTGELFF.

This chain uses TRBV10-3 with TRBJ1-2; D is perhaps TRBD1 (6 bases). The CDR3 totals 14 residues. Germline CDR1 ENHRY, CDR2 SYGVKD. The V gene lost 0 bases and the J gene lost 6 bases, with 11 bases spanning the gap. The CDR3 sequence: CAISESGYRDGYTF. In DNA, the CDR3 is TGTGCCATCAGTGAGTCGGGGTACAGGGATGGCTACACCTTC.

Only a few counts were recorded for this clone. The chain combines TRBV6-1 with TRBJ1-6; 8 nucleotides agree with TRBD1. The CDR3 is made up of 15 amino acids. V dropped 6 bases and J dropped 6; count of bases not matched to a gene: 7. The V gene's germline CDR1 is MNHNS and CDR2 SASEGT. Here the CDR3 DNA reads TGTGCCAGCAGCGACAGGGGCGTGTTTAATTCACCCCTCCACTTT. Translating gives CASSDRGVFNSPLHF.

The chain employs TRBV7-9 and TRBJ1-1, with 7 bases that match TRBD1. V gave up 5 bases and J gave up 5 bases; unmatched junction bases: 8. The germline CDR1 and CDR2 sequences are SEHNR and FQNEAQ (reference sequence). This CDR3 region has 14 residues. CDR3 in DNA: TGTGCCAGCAGCCCGAGACAGGGAAAAACTGAAGCTTTCTTT. It specifies CASSPRQGKTEAFF.

This clone came up a few times. V gene TRBV7-6 combines with J gene TRBJ1-5, with 7 bases lining up with TRBD1. Germline CDR1 and CDR2: SGHVS and FNYEAQ. Trimming at V came to 2 bases and at J to 5 bases, leaving 6 bases not matched to a gene. The CDR3 has 15 residues. This CDR3 is CASSLSIGGHQPQHF. DNA of the CDR3: TGTGCCAGCAGCTTATCCATAGGGGGCCATCAGCCCCAGCATTTT.

This clone was found a few times. The chain joins TRBV29-1 to TRBJ1-1, with D perhaps matching TRBD1 (6 bases). CDR1 and CDR2 (germline): SQVTM, ANQGSEA. V was cut by 8 bases and J by 3 bases, with 16 bases left in between. The CDR3 spans 13 residues. CDR3 nucleotide sequence: TGCAGCCAATCTTATACAGGGCACACTGAAGCTTTCTTT. Protein sequence: CSQSYTGHTEAFF.

The rearrangement links TRBV21-1 to TRBJ2-5; the D call in the table, TRBD1, was not verified against the DNA. TRBV21-1 is assigned pseudogene status. The length of the CDR3 is 15 residues. The CDR3 nucleotides are TGTGCCAGCAGCTCCCAGCGAGGGGGCTCCGAGACCCAGTACTTC. Its protein product is CASSSQRGGSETQYF.

The CDR3: CASSPANEQFF. The CDR3 DNA is TGTGCCAGCAGCCCTGCGAATGAGCAGTTCTTC. The chain recombines TRBV7-2 with TRBJ2-1; D gene unclear. The length of the CDR3 is 11 residues. Germline V gives CDR1 SGHTA, CDR2 FQGNSA. V lost 5 bases to trimming and J lost 7 bases, with 6 bases between them.

This clone was seen a handful of times. The chain couples TRBV5-6 to TRBJ1-1; D is perhaps TRBD1 (6 bases). V was trimmed by 2 bases and J by 4 bases, leaving 9 bases between them. The CDR3 loop spans 13 amino acids. From germline, CDR1 is SGHDT and CDR2 YYEEEE. The DNA of the CDR3 is TGTGCCAGCAGCTTCGGACAGTCCACTGAAGCTTTCTTT. Translation: CASSFGQSTEAFF.